This TCR beta chain was captured in a study of cytotoxic CD8 clonotypes in ibrutinib-treated CLL. Study details: By median around 70 months, approximately twelve had progressed and about 15 stayed remitted; responses had been 2 complete and about 24 partial. Collecting the response samples happened after a median 12 months of treatment, with a range of 6 to 36. The study, taken as a whole, reports: Once treatment began, public clonotypes, which were uncommon, contracted or stayed stable.

CDR1 is LNHDA and CDR2 is SQIVND in the germline V gene (reference sequence). Trimming cost V 3 bases and J 7 bases; bases outside gene matches: 11. The CDR3 length is 18 residues. Using immunoSEQ multiplex PCR, the repertoire was profiled, and TCRdb retains in-frame clones only, with some absent. The sample yields roughly 23,000 clones, roughly 72% seen once. In its sample, this clone was seen a few times. What it binds is unknown. Around 2 micrograms of genomic DNA from cryopreserved PBMCs went into TCR beta libraries. The specimen comprised PBMCs, sampled before ibrutinib treatment. The TCR was taken from a human donor with chronic lymphocytic leukemia. The V and J genes are TRBV19 and TRBJ2-2, with 13 bases lining up with TRBD2. CDR3 DNA sequence: TGTGCCAGTAGTATCCCCTTACTAGCGGGAGGGCCTATCGGGGAGCTGTTTTTT. As protein: CASSIPLLAGGPIGELFF. Together with reference TRBV19 and TRBJ2-2, the CDR3 gives the full variable domain: DGGITQSPKYLFRKEGQNVTLSCEQNLNHDAMYWYRQDPGQGLRLIYYSQIVNDFQKGDIAEGYSVSREKKESFPLTVTSAQKNPTAFYLCASSIPLLAGGPIGELFFGEGSRLTVL.